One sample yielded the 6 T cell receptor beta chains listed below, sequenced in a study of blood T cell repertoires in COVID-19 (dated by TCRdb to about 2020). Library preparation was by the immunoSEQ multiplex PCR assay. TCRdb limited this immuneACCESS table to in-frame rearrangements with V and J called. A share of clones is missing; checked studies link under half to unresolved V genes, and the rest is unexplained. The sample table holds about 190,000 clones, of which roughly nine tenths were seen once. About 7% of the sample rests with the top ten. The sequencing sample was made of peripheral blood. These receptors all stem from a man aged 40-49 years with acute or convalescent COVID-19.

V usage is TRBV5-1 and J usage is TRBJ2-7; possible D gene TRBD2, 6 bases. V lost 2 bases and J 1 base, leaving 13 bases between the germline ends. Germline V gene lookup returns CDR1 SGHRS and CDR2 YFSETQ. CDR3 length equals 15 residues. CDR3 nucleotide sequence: TGCGCCAGCAGCTTCTCTAGCGAGAGTTCCTACGAGCAGTACTTC. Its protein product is CASSFSSESSYEQYF. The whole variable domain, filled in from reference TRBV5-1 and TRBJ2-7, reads KAGVTQTPRYLIKTRGQQVTLSCSPISGHRSVSWYQQTPGQGLQFLFEYFSETQRNKGNFPGRFSGRQFSNSRSEMNVSTLELGDSALYLCASSFSSESSYEQYFGPGTRLTVT.

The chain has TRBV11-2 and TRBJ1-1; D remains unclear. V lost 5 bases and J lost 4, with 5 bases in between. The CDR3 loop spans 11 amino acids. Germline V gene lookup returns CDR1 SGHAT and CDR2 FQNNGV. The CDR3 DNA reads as TGTGCCAGCAGCACGGGCACTGAAGCTTTCTTT. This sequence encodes CASSTGTEAFF.

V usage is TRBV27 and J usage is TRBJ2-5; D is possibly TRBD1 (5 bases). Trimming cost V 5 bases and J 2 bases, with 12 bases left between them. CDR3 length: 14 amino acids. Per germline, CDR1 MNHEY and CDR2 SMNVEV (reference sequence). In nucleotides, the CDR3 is TGTGCCAGCAGTAAACTGACAGAGCAAGAGACCCAGTACTTC. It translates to CASSKLTEQETQYF.

CDR3 amino acids: CASSGAISYEQYF. CDR3 DNA sequence: TGTGCCAGTAGTGGGGCCATCTCCTACGAGCAGTACTTC. The V call is TRBV19, the J call TRBJ2-7, with D perhaps TRBD1 (5 bases). Germline V CDR1 and CDR2: LNHDA, SQIVND (reference sequence). The CDR3 spans 13 residues. The germline V and J ends were trimmed by 5 bases and 0 bases, with 8 bases remaining between them.

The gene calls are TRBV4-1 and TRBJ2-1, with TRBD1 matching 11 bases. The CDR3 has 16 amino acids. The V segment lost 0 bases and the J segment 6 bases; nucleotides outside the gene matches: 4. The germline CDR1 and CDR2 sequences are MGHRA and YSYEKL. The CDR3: CASSQDPGTGGNEQFF. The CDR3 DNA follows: TGCGCCAGCAGCCAAGACCCCGGGACAGGGGGCAATGAGCAGTTCTTC.

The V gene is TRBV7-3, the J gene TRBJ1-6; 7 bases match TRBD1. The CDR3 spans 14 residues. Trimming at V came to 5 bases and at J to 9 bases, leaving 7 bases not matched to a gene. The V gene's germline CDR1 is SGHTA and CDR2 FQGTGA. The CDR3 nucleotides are TGTGCCAGCAGCCTCCAGGGGGATATTTCACCCCTCCACTTT. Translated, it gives CASSLQGDISPLHF.